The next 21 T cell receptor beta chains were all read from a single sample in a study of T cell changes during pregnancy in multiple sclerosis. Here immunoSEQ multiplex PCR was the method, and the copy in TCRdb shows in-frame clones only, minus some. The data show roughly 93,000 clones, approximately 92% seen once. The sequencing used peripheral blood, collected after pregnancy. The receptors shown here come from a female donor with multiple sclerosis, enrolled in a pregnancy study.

The CDR3 region has the DNA TGCGCCAGCAGCCAAGATGTCTACAACACCGGGGAGCTGTTTTTT. Amino acids: CASSQDVYNTGELFF. The chain links TRBV4-3 to TRBJ2-2; unclear D gene. Germline CDR1 LGHNA, CDR2 YSLEER. The CDR3 is 15 residues long. Deletions cut 0 bases from V and 2 bases from J, with 7 bases between.

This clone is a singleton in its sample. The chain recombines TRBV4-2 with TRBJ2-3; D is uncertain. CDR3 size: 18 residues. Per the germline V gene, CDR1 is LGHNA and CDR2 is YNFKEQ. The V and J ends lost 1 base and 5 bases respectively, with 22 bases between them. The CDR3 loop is CASSQVDSQRYYLDTQYF. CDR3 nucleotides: TGTGCCAGCAGCCAAGTGGATTCCCAGAGGTACTATCTAGATACGCAGTATTTT.

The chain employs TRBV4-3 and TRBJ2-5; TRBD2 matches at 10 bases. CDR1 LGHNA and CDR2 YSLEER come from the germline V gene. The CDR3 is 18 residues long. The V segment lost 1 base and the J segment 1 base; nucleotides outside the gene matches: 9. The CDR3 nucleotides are TGCGCCAGCAGCCAAGCGGTGGGAGTAGCGGGGGGCCAAGAGACCCAGTACTTC. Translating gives CASSQAVGVAGGQETQYF.

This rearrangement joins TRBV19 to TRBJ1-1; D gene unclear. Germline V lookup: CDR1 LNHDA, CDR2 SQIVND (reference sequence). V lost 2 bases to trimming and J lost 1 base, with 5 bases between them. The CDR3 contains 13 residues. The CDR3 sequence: CASSISENTEAFF. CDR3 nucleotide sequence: TGTGCCAGTAGTATATCAGAGAACACTGAAGCTTTCTTT.

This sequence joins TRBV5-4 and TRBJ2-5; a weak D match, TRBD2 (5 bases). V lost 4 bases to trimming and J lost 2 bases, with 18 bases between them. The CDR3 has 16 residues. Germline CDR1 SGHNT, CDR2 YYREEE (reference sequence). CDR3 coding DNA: TGTGCCAGCAGCCTACGCCCCGGTAGACTACAAGAGACCCAGTACTTC. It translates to CASSLRPGRLQETQYF.

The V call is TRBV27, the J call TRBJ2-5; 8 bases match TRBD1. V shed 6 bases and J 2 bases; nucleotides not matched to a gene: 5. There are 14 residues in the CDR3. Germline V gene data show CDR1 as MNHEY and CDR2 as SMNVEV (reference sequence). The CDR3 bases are TGTGCCAGCAGCCGCGACAGGGGTCAAGAGACCCAGTACTTC. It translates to CASSRDRGQETQYF.

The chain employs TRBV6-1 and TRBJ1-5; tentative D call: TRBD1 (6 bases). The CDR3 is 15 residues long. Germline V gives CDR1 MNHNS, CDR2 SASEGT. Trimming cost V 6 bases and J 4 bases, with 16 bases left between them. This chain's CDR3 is CASSAHRETNQPQHF. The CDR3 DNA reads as TGTGCCAGCAGCGCACACAGGGAGACTAATCAGCCCCAGCATTTT.

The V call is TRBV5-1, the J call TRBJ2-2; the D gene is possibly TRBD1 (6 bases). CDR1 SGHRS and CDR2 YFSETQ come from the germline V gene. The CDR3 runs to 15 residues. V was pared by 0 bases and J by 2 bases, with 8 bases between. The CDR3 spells CASSLGQDNTGELFF. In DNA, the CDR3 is TGCGCCAGCAGCTTGGGACAGGATAACACCGGGGAGCTGTTTTTT.

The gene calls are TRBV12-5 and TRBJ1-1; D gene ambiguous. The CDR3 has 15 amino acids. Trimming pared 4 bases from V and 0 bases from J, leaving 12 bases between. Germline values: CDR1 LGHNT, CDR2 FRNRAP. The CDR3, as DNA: TGTGCTAGTGGTTCCCGGGGATTTATGAACACTGAAGCTTTCTTT. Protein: CASGSRGFMNTEAFF.

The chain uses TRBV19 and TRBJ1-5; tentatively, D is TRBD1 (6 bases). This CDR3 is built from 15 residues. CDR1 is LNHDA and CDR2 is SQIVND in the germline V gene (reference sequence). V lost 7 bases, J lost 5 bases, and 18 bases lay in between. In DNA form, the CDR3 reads TGTGCCAGTAAAGATTGGGGGCGAGGGGATCAGCCCCAGCATTTT. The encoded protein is CASKDWGRGDQPQHF.

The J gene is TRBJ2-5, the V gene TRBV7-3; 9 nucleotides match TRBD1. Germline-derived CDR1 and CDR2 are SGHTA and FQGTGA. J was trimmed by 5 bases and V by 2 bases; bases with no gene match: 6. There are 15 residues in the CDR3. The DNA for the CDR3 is TGTGCCAGCAGCTTATTCTCGGACAGGGGTGAGACCCAGTACTTC. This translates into CASSLFSDRGETQYF.

CDR3 nucleotides: TGCGCCAGCATAAGGGAGAGCACAGATACGCAGTATTTT. The encoded protein is CASIRESTDTQYF. The chain recombines TRBV5-1 with TRBJ2-3, with D possibly being TRBD2 (5 bases). V was cut by 6 bases and J by 0 bases, with 8 bases left in between. The germline V gene encodes CDR1 SGHRS and CDR2 YFSETQ. This CDR3 has 13 amino acids.

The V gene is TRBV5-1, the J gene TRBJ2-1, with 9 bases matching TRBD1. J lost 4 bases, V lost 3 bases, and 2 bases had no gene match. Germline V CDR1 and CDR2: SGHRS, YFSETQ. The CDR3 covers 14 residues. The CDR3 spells CASSSGTGYNEQFF. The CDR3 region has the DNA TGCGCCAGCAGCTCCGGGACAGGGTACAATGAGCAGTTCTTC. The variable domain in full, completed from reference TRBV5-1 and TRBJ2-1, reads KAGVTQTPRYLIKTRGQQVTLSCSPISGHRSVSWYQQTPGQGLQFLFEYFSETQRNKGNFPGRFSGRQFSNSRSEMNVSTLELGDSALYLCASSSGTGYNEQFFGPGTRLTVL.

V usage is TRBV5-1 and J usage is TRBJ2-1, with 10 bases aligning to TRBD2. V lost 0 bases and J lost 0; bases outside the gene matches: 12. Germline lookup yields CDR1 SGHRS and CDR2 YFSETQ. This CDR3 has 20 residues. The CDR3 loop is CASSLATGAGGISSYNEQFF. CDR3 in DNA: TGCGCCAGCAGCTTGGCCACAGGAGCGGGGGGGATTAGCTCCTACAATGAGCAGTTCTTC.

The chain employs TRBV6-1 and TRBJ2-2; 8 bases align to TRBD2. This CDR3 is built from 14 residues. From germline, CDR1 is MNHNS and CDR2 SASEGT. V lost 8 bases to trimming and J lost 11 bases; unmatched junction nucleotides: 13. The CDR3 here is CASGRGGNPSELFF. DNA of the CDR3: TGTGCCAGCGGCCGGGGGGGAAACCCCTCTGAGCTGTTTTTT.

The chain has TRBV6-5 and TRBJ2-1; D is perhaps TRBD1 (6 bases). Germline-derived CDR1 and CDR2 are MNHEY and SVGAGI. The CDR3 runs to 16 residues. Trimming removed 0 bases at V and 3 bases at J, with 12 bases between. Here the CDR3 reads CASSYSPGDLYNEQFF. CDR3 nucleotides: TGTGCCAGCAGTTACTCCCCAGGGGACCTCTACAATGAGCAGTTCTTC.

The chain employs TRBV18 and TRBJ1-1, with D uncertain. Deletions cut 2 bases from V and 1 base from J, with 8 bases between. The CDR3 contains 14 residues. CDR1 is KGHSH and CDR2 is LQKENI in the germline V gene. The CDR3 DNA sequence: TGTGCCAGCTCACCAGGGCTCACGAACACTGAAGCTTTCTTT. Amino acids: CASSPGLTNTEAFF. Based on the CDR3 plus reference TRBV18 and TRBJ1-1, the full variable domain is NAGVMQNPRHLVRRRGQEARLRCSPMKGHSHVYWYRQLPEEGLKFMVYLQKENIIDESGMPKERFSAEFPKEGPSILRIQQVVRGDSAAYFCASSPGLTNTEAFFGQGTRLTVV.

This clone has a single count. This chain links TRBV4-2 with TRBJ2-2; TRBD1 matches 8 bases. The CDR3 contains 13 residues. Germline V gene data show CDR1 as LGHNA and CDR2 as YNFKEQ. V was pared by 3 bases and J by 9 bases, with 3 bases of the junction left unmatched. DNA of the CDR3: TGTGCCAGCAGCCACGGACAGGGTAGGGAGCTGTTTTTT. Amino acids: CASSHGQGRELFF.

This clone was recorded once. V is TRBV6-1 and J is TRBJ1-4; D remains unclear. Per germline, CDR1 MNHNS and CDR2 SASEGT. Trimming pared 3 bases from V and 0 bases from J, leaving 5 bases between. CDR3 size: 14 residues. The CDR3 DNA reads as TGTGCCAGCAGTGAGTACTCAACTAATGAAAAACTGTTTTTT. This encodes CASSEYSTNEKLFF.

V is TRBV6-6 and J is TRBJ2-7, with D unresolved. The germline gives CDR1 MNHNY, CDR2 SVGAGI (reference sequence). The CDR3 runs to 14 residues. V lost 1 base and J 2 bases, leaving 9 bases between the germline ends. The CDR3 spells CASSYLWQTYEQYF. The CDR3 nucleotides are TGTGCCAGCAGTTACTTATGGCAGACCTACGAGCAGTACTTC.

Written as DNA, the CDR3 is TGCGCCAGCAGCTTGGGTGGCCCCCAGGGCAATCAGCCCCAGCATTTT. Its protein is CASSLGGPQGNQPQHF. The rearrangement uses TRBV5-1 and TRBJ1-5; D gene ambiguous. The CDR3 extends over 16 amino acids. V was shortened by 0 bases and J by 2 bases, with 12 bases between the two germline ends. In germline, CDR1 is SGHRS, CDR2 YFSETQ. The whole variable domain, filled in from reference TRBV5-1 and TRBJ1-5, reads KAGVTQTPRYLIKTRGQQVTLSCSPISGHRSVSWYQQTPGQGLQFLFEYFSETQRNKGNFPGRFSGRQFSNSRSEMNVSTLELGDSALYLCASSLGGPQGNQPQHFGDGTRLSIL.